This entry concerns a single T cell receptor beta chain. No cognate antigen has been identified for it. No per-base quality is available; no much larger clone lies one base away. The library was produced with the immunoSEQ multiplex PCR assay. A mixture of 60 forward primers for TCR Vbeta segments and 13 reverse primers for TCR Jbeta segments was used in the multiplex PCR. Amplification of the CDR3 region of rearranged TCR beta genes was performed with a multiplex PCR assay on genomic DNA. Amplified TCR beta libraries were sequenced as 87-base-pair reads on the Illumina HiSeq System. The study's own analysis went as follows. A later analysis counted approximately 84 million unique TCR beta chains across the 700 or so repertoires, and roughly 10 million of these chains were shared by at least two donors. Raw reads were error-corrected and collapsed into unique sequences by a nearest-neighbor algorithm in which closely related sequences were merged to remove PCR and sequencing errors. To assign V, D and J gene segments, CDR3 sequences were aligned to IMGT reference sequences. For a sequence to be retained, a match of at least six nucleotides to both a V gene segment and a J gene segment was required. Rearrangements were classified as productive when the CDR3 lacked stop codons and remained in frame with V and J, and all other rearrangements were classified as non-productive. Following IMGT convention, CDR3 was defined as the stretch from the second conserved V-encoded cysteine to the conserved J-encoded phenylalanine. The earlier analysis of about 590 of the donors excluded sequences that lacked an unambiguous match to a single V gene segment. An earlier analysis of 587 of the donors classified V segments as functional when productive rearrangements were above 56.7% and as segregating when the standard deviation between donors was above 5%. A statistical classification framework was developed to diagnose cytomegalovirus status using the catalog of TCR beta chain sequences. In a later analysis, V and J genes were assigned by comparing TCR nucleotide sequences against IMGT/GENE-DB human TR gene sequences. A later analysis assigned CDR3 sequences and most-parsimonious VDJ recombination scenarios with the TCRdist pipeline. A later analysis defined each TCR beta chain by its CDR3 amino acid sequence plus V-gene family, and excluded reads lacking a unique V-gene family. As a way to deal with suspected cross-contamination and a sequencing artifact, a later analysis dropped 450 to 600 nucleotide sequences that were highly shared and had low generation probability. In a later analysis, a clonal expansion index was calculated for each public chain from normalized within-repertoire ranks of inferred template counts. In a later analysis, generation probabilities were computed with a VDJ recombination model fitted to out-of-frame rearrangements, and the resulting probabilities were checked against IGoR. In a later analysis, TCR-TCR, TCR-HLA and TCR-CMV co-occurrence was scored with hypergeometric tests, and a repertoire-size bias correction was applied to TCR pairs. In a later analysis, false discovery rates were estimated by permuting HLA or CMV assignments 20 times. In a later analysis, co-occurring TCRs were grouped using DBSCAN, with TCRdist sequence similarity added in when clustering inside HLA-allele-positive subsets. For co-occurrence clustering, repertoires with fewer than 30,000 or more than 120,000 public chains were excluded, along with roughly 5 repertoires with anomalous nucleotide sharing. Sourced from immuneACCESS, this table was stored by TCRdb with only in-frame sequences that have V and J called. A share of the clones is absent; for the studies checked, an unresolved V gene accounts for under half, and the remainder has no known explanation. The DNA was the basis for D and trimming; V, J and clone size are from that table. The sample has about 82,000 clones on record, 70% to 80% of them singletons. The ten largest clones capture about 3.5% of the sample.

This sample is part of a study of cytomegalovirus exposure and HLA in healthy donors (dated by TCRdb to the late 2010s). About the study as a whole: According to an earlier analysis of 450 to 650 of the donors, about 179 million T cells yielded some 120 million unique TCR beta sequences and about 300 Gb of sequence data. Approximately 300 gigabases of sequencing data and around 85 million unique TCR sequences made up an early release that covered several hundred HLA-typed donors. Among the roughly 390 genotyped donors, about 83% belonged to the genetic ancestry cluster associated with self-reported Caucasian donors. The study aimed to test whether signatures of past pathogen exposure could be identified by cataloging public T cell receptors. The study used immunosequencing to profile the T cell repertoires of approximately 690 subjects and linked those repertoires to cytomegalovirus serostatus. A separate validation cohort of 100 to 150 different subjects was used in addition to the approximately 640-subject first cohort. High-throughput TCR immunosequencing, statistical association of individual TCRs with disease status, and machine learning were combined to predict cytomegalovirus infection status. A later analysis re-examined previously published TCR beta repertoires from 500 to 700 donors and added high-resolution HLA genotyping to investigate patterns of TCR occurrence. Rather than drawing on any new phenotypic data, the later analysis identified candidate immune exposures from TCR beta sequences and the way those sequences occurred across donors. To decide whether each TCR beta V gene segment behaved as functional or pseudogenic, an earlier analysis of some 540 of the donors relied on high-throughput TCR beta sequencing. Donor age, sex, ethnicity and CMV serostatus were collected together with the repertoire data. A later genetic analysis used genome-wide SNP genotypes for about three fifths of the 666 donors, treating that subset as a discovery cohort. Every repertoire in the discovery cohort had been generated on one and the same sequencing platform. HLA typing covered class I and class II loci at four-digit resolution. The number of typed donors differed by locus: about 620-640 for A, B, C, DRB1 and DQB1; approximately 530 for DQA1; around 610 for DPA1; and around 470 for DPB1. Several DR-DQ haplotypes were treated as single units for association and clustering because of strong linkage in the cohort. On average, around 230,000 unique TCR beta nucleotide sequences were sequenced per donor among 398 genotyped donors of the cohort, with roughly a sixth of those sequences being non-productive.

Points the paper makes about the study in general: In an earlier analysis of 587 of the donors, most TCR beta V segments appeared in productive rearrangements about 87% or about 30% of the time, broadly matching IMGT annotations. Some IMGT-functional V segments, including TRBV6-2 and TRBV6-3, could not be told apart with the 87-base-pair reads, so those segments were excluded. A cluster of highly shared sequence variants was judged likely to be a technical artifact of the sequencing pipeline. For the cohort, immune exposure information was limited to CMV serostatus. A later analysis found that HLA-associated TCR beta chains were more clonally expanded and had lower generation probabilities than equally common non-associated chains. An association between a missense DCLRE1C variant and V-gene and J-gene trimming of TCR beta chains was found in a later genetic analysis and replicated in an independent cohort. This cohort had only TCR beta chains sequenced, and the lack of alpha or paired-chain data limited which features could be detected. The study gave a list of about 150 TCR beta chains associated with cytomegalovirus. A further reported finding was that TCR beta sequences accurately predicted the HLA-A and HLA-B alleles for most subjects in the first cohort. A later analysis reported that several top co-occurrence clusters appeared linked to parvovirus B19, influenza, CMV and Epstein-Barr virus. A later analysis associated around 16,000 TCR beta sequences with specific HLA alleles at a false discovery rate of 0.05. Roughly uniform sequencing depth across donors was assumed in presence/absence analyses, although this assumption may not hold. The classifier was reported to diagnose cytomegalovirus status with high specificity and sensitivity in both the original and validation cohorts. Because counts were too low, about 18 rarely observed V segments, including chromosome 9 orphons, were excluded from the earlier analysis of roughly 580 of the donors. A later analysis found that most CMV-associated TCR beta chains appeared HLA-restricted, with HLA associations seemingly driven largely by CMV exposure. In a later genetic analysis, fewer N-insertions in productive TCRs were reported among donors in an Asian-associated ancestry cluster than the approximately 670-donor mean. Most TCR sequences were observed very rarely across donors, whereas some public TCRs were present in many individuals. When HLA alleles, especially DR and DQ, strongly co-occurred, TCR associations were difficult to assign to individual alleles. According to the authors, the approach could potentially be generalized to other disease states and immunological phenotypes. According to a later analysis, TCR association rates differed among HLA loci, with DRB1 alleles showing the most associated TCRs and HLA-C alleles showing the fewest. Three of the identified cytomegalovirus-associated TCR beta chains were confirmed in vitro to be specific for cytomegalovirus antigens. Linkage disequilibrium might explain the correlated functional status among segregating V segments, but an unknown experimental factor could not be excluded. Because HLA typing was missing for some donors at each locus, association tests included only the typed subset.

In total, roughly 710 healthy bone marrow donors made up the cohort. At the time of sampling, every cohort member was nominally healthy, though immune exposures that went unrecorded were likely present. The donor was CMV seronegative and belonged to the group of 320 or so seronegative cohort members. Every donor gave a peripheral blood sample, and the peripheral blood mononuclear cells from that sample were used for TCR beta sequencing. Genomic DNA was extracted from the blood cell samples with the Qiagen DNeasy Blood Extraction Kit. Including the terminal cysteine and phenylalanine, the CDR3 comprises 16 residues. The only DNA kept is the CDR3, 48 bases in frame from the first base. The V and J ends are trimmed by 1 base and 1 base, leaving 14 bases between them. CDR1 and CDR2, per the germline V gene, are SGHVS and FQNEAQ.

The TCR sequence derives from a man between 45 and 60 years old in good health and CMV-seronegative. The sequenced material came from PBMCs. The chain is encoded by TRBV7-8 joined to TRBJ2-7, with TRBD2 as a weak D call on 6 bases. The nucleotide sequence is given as TGTGCCAGCAGCTTAGGATCGGGGGTCTGGTCCTACGAGCAGTACTTC. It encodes CASSLGSGVWSYEQYF.